This TCR beta chain appears in the sequencing data of a study of molecular identifiers for immune sequencing clone quantification (dated by TCRdb to 2016 to 2019). Study-wide context: In a replicate experiment, RNA from about 21,000 or 97,000 naive CD8 T cells was split into five aliquots, four of which were sequenced. This methods study used CD8 T cells to benchmark TCR RNA copy counting and molecular-identifier clustering-based TCR repertoire sequencing (MIDCIRS).

There are 16 amino acids in the CDR3, from cysteine to phenylalanine inclusive. Only the CDR3 DNA stays, 48 bases, in frame from base 1. V lost 7 bases and J lost 3 bases, and the count of bases not matched to a germline gene is 12. From a lookup of the germline V gene, CDR1 and CDR2 are MDHEN and SYDVKM. Library generation was performed with PCR. These reads were obtained on a NextSeq 500. Bulk TCR libraries were generated as previously described, with the TCR primers listed in Table S5 used. Purification of total RNA was performed with the Qiagen AllPrep DNA/RNA kit. Reads from multiple sequencing runs of the same library were pooled before analysis. The paper's data handling went like this. Reads were retained only if an exact TCR constant sequence was present, and the retained reads were trimmed to 150 nt and grouped according to their 12-nt molecular barcodes. Reads within each barcode group were sub-clustered using a 15% Levenshtein threshold, and quality-weighted consensus sequences were constructed for each RNA molecule. Non-functional sequences were discarded, and so were lower-count sequences lying one edit away from another sequence. Barcode sub-clusters with fewer than 20% of the maximum read count were removed, based on fitting two negative binomial distributions. TCRdb took the public reads, trimmed them with fastp at Q25, ran MiXCR for clone calling and kept in-frame beta chains. Entries are consolidated by CDR3 protein sequence, retaining the most common genes and DNA. Here the V and J calls rest on TCRdb's processing, not on the authors' analysis. This sample gives about 500,000 distinct CDR3 sequences in total; about a quarter of them show up just once. Around 0.8% of the sample is held by the ten biggest clonotypes.

What the study reported, not specific to this receptor: The naive libraries included spiked-in Jurkat TCR RNA (10 copies' worth), and this RNA is not part of the donor repertoire. When barcode sub-clustering was not used, chimeric consensus sequences inflated TCR diversity, with chimeras reaching as high as 47%. Modeling estimated 2.5 to 3.5 recovered TCR RNA copies per cell, compared with about 9.8 by digital PCR, which implies about 30% capture efficiency. Spiked-in Jurkat TCR RNA equivalent to a single cell was reported to be detectable even among some 910,000 naive CD8 T cells. Highly expanded clone sizes could be underestimated if identical TCR molecules share a barcode. In CMV-specific effector cells, clones with more than 20 RNA copies accounted for over 98% of molecules, whereas in naive cells such clones accounted for under 1%.

This clonotype has a handful of counts. The antigen it recognizes is unknown. The input lacks base qualities; no much larger clone sits a single base away. Libraries of naive CD8 T cells were built from approximately 20,000 to 980,000 sorted cells, with 10%, 30% or 50% of the purified RNA used. On a BD FACSAria II, naive CD8 T cells were FACS-sorted as CD8+CD4-CCR7+CD45RA+ and collected into RLT Plus buffer. Detection sensitivity was tested by spiking Jurkat RNA equal to around 11 TCR copies' worth into samples containing roughly 19,000-1,100,000 naive CD8 T cells. Enrichment of CD8 T cells was performed with RosetteSep CD8+ T Cell Enrichment Cocktail and Ficoll-Paque, after which ACK red cell lysis was carried out.

Recombination joined TRBV28 with TRBJ1-2; the central 9 bases match TRBD1. Sample: naive CD8+ T cells from blood, with Jurkat cell RNA spiked in. In the paper's terms, the cell subset or site label means: FACS-sorted CD8+CD4-CCR7+CD45RA+ naive T cells. This TCR was recovered from a human donor in good health. Some libraries in this study had Jurkat cell RNA spiked in. The CDR3 region: CASIWTGAPADYGYTF. The nucleotide sequence is given as TGTGCCAGCATATGGACAGGGGCCCCGGCAGACTATGGCTACACCTTC.